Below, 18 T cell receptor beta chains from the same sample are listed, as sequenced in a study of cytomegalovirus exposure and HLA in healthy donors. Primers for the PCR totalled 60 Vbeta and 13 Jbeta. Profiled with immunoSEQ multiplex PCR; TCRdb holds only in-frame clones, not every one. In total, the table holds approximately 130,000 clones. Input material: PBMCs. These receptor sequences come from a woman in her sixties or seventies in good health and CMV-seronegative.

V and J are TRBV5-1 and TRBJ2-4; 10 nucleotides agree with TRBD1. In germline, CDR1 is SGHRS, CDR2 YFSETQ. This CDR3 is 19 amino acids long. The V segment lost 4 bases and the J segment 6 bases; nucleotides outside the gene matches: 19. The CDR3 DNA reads TGCGCCAGCAGCGGCCGGGACAGGGGCCTCTTAAGCGGGGGAAACATTCAGTACTTC. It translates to CASSGRDRGLLSGGNIQYF.

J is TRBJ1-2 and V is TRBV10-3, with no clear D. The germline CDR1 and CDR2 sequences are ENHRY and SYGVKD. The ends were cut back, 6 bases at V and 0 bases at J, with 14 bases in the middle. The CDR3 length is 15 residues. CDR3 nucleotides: TGTGCCATCAGCTCCCGCCCGACAACTAACTATGGCTACACCTTC. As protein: CAISSRPTTNYGYTF.

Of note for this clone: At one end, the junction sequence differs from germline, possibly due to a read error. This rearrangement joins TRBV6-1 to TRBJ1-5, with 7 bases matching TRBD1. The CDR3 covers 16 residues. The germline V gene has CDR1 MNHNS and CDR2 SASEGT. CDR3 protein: CASREGQADLVQPQHF. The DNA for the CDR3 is TGTGCCAGCAGGGAAGGACAGGCCGATTTGGTTCAGCCCCAGCATTTT.

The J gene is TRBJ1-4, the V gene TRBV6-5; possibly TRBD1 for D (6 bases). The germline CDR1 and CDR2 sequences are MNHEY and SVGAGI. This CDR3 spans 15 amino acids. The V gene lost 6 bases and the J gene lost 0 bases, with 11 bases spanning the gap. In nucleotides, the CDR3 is TGTGCCAGCAGAGTCAACAGGGCAACTAATGAAAAACTGTTTTTT. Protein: CASRVNRATNEKLFF.

DNA for the CDR3: TGTGCCTGGAGTGTACGCGGGTATGAGCAGTTCTTC. Translating gives CAWSVRGYEQFF. The V and J genes are TRBV30 and TRBJ2-1, with a tentative D call TRBD2 (5 bases). V dropped 0 bases and J dropped 8 bases, with 8 bases sitting between them. The V gene's germline CDR1 is GTSNPN and CDR2 SVGIG (reference sequence). The CDR3 totals 12 residues.

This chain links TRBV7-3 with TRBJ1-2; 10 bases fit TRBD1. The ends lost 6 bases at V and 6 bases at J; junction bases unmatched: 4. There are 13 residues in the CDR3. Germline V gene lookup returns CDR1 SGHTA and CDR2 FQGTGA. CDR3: CASRLTGGDGYTF. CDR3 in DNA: TGTGCCAGCAGGTTGACAGGGGGCGATGGCTACACCTTC.

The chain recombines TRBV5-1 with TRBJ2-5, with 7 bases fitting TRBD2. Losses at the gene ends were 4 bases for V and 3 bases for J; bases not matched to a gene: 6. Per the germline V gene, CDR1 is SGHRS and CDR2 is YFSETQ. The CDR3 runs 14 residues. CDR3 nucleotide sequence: TGCGCCAGCAGCCCCGGGACTAACAAAGAGACCCAGTACTTC. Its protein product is CASSPGTNKETQYF.

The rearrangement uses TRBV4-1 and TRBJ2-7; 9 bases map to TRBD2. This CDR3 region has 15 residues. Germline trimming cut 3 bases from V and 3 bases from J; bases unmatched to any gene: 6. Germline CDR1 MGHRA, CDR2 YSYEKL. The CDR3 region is CASSQTGLAVYEQYF. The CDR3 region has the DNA TGCGCCAGCAGCCAGACGGGACTAGCTGTCTACGAGCAGTACTTC.

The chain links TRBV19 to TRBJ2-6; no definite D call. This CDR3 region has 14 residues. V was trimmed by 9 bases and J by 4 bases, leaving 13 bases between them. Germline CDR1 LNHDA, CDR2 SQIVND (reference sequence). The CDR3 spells CASHLASGANVLTF. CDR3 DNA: TGTGCCAGCCACTTAGCCTCCGGGGCCAACGTCCTGACTTTC.

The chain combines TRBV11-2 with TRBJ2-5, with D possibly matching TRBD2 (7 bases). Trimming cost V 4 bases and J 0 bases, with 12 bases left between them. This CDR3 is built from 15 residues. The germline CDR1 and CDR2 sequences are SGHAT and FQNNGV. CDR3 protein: CASSWGGGYQETQYF. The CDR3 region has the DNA TGTGCCAGCAGCTGGGGCGGGGGCTACCAAGAGACCCAGTACTTC. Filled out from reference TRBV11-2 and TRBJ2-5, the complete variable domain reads EAGVAQSPRYKIIEKRQSVAFWCNPISGHATLYWYQQILGQGPKLLIQFQNNGVVDDSQLPKDRFSAERLKGVDSTLKIQPAKLEDSAVYLCASSWGGGYQETQYFGPGTRLLVL.

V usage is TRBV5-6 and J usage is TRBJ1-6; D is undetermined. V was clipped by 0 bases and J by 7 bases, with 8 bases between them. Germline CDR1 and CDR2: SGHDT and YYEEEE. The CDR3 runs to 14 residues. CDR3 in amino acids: CASSLVLSNSPLHF. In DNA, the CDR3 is TGTGCCAGCAGCTTGGTCTTGAGCAATTCACCCCTCCACTTT.

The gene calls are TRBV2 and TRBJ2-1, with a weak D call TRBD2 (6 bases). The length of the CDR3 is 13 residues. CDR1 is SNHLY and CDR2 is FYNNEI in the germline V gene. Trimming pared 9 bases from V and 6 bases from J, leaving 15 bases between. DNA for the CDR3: TGTGCCAGTCGACTGGGGGGAGGCAATGAGCAGTTCTTC. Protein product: CASRLGGGNEQFF.

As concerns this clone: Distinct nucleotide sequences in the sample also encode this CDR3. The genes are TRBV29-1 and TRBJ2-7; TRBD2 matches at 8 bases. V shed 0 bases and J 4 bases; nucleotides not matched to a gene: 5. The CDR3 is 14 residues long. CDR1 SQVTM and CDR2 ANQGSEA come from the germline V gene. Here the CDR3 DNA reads TGCAGCGTTGAAGATAGAAGCGGGGGATACGAGCAGTACTTC. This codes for CSVEDRSGGYEQYF.

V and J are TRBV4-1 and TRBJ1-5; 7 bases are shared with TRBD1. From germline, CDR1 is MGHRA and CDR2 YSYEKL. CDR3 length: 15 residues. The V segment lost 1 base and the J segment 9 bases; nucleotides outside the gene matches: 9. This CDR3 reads CASSQGQGTGRPQHF. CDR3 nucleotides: TGCGCCAGCAGCCAAGGACAGGGTACTGGAAGGCCCCAGCATTTT.

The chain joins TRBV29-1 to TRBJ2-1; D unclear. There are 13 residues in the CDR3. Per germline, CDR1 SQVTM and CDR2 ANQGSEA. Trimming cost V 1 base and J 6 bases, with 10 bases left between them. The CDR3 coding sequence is TGCAGCGTTGAAGTTAGCATGTTCAATGAGCAGTTCTTC. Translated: CSVEVSMFNEQFF.

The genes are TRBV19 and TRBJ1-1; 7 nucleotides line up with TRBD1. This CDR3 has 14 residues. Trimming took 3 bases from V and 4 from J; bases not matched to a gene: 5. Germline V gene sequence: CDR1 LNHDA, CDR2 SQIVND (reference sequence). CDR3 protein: CASSIDRAGTEAFF. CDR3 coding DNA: TGTGCCAGTAGTATCGACAGGGCGGGCACTGAAGCTTTCTTT.

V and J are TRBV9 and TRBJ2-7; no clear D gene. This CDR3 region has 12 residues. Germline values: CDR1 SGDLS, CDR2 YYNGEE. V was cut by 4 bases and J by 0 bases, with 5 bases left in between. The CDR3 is CASSPSSYEQYF. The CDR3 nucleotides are TGTGCCAGCAGCCCGAGCTCCTACGAGCAGTACTTC.

CDR3 DNA: TGTGCCAGCAGGCCCGGGGGGGCCAACTATGGCTACACCTTC. Translating it yields CASRPGGANYGYTF. The chain combines TRBV7-6 with TRBJ1-2, with D perhaps matching TRBD1 (6 bases). V was trimmed by 6 bases and J by 2 bases, leaving 13 bases between them. This CDR3 has 14 residues. Germline V lookup: CDR1 SGHVS, CDR2 FNYEAQ.